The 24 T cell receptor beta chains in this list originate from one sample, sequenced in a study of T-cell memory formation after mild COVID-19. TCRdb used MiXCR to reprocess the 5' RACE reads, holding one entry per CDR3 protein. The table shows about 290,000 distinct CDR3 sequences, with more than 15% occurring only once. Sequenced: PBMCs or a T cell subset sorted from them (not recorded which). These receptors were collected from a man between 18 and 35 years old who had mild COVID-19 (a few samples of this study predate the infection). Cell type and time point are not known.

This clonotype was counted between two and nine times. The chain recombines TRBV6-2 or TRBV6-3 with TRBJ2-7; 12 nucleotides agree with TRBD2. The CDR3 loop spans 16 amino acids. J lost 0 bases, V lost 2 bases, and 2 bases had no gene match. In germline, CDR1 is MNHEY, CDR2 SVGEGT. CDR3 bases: TGTGCCAGCAGTTACAGACTAGCGGGGGACTCCTACGAGCAGTACTTC. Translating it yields CASSYRLAGDSYEQYF.

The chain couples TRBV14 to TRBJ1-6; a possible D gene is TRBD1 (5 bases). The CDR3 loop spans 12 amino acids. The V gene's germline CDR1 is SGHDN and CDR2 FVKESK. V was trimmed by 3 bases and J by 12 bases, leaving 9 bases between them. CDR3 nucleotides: TGTGCCAGCAGCCAGGGGGGGTTACCCCTCCACTTT. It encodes CASSQGGLPLHF.

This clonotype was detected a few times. CDR3 sequence: CASSGTSGGATDTQYF. The CDR3 DNA follows: TGTGCCAGCAGTGGGACTAGCGGGGGGGCCACAGATACGCAGTATTTT. The chain has TRBV27 and TRBJ2-3; 16 bases are shared with TRBD2. The CDR3 spans 16 residues. Per the germline V gene, CDR1 is MNHEY and CDR2 is SMNVEV (reference sequence). V lost 5 bases, J lost 2 bases, and 1 base stayed unmatched.

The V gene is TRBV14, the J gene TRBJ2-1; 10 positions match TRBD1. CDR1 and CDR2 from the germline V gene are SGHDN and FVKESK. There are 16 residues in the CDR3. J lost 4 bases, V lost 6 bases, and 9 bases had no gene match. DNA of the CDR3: TGTGCCAGCAGACGTGGACAGGGGGTAGGATACAATGAGCAGTTCTTC. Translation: CASRRGQGVGYNEQFF.

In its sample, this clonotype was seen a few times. Here the CDR3 reads CASRGMEYGYTF. CDR3 DNA: TGTGCCAGCAGGGGGATGGAATATGGCTACACCTTC. The chain recombines TRBV28 with TRBJ1-2; D not certain. CDR1 is MDHEN, CDR2 SYDVKM, per germline. This CDR3 comprises 12 residues. V was shortened by 6 bases and J by 5 bases, with 10 bases between the two germline ends.

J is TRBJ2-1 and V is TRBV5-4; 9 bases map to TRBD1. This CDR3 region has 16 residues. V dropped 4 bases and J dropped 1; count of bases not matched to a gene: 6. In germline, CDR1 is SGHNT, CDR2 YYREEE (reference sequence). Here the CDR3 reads CASSDTGGGSYNEQFF. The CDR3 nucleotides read TGTGCCAGCAGCGACACAGGGGGCGGATCCTACAATGAGCAGTTCTTC.

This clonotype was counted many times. The CDR3 region has the DNA TGCGCCACCAGGCCTGCGCCGGTGTCCGGAAACACCATATATTTT. Its translation is CATRPAPVSGNTIYF. This chain connects TRBV5-1 to TRBJ1-3; D unresolved. The CDR3 is made up of 15 amino acids. Germline CDR1 is SGHRS and CDR2 is YFSETQ. V was shortened by 9 bases and J by 4 bases, with 20 bases between the two germline ends.

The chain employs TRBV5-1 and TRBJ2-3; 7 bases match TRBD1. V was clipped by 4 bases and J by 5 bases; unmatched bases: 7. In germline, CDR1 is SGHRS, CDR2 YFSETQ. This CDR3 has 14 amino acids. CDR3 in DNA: TGCGCCAGCAGCCGAGGGACAGCCGGAGATACGCAGTATTTT. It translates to CASSRGTAGDTQYF.

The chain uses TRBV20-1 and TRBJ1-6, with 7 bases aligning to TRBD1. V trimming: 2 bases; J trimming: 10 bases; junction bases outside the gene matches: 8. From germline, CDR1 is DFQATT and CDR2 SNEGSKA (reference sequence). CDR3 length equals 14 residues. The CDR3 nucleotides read TGCAGTGCTAGACCCGACAGGGTAGGATCACCCCTCCACTTT. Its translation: CSARPDRVGSPLHF.

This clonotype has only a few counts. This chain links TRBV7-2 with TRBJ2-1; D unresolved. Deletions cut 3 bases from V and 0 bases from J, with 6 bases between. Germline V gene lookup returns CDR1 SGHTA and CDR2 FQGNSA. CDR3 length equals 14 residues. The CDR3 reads CASSFRTSYNEQFF. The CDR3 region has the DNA TGTGCCAGCAGCTTTAGGACCTCCTACAATGAGCAGTTCTTC.

The CDR3 is CASSIAFGVPDTQYF. In nucleotides, the CDR3 is TGTGCCAGTAGTATAGCGTTCGGGGTCCCAGATACGCAGTATTTT. This chain links TRBV19 with TRBJ2-3, with a tentative D call TRBD2 (5 bases). Trimming removed 1 base from V and 4 bases from J, with 12 bases in between. Looked up from germline, CDR1 is LNHDA and CDR2 is SQIVND (reference sequence). This CDR3 contains 15 residues. The full variable domain, completed using reference TRBV19 and TRBJ2-3, is DGGITQSPKYLFRKEGQNVTLSCEQNLNHDAMYWYRQDPGQGLRLIYYSQIVNDFQKGDIAEGYSVSREKKESFPLTVTSAQKNPTAFYLCASSIAFGVPDTQYFGPGTRLTVL.

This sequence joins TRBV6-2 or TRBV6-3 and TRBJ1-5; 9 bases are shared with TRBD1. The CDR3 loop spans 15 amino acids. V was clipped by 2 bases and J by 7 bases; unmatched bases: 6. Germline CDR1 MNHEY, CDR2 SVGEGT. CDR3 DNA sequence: TGTGCCAGCAGTTACATCGACAGGGGGGGACAGCCCCAGCATTTT. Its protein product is CASSYIDRGGQPQHF.

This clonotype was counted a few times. CDR3 nucleotides: TGCGCCAGCAGCCAGGACGGGGCCCAAGAGACCCAGTACTTC. Its translation is CASSQDGAQETQYF. The chain employs TRBV4-3 and TRBJ2-5; either TRBD1 or TRBD2 may supply D (5 bases each). The CDR3 is made up of 14 amino acids. CDR1 and CDR2 from the germline V gene are LGHNA and YSLEER. Trimming took off 3 bases at V and 1 base at J, with 9 bases between the two ends.

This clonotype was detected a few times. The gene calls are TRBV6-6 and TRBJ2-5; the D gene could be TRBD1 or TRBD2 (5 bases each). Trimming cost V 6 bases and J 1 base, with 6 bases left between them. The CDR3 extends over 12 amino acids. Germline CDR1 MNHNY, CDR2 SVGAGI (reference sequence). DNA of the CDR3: TGTGCCAGCAGCGGGGCCCAAGAGACCCAGTACTTC. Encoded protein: CASSGAQETQYF.

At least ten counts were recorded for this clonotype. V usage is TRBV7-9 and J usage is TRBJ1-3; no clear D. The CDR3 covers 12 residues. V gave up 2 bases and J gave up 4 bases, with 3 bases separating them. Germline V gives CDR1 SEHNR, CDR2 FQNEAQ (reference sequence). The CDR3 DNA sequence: TGTGCCAGCAGCTTACACGGAAACACCATATATTTT. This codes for CASSLHGNTIYF.

The CDR3 region has the DNA TGTGCCAGCAGCGTACAGGTCGGGCCCTTTGAAGCTTTCTTT. This codes for CASSVQVGPFEAFF. The V and J genes are TRBV7-2 and TRBJ1-1; D possibly corresponds to TRBD1 (5 bases). CDR1 SGHTA and CDR2 FQGNSA come from the germline V gene. The CDR3 spans 14 residues. V was clipped by 5 bases and J by 7 bases, with 17 bases between them.

The CDR3, as DNA: TGTGCCAGCAGTCACGGACGGCAGATGGGCTACACCTTC. It codes for CASSHGRQMGYTF. This chain connects TRBV12-3 or TRBV12-4 to TRBJ1-2; D remains ambiguous. CDR3 size: 13 residues. The ends were cut back, 5 bases at V and 8 bases at J, with 15 bases in the middle.

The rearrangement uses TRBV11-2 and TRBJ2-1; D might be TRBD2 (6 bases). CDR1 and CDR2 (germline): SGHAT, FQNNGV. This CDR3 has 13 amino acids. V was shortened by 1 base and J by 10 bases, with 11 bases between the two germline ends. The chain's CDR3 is CASSLAGVEEQFF. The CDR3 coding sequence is TGTGCCAGCAGCTTAGCGGGGGTAGAGGAGCAGTTCTTC.

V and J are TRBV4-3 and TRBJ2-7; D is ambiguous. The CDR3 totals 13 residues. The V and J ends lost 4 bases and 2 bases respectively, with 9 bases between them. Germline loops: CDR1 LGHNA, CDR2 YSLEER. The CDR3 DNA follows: TGCGCCAGCAGCCTCGACCTCACCTACGAGCAGTACTTC. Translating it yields CASSLDLTYEQYF.

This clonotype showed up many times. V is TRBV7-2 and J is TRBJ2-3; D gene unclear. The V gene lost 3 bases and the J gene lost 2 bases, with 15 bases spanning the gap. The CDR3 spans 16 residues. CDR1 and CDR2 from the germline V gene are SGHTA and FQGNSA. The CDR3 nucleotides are TGTGCCAGCAGCTTTCTTGGTGGTTCTAACACAGATACGCAGTATTTT. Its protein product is CASSFLGGSNTDTQYF.

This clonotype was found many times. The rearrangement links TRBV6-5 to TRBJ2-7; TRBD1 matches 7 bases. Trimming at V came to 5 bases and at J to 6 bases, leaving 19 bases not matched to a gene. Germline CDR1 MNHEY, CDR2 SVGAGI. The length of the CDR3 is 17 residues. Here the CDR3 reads CASSIGYRGSNLGEQYF. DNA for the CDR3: TGTGCCAGCAGTATTGGGTACAGGGGATCAAACCTCGGCGAGCAGTACTTC.

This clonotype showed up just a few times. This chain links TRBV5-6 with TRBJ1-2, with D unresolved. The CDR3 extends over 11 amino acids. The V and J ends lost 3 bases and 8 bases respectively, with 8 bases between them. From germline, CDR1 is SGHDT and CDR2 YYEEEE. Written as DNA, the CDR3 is TGTGCCAGCAGCTACCGGGTCGGCTACACCTTC. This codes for CASSYRVGYTF.

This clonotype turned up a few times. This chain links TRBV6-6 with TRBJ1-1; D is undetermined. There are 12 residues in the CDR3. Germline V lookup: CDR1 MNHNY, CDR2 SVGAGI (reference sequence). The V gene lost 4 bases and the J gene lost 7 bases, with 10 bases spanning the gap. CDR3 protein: CASSSGGVEAFF. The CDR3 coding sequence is TGTGCCAGCAGTTCCGGAGGAGTTGAAGCTTTCTTT.

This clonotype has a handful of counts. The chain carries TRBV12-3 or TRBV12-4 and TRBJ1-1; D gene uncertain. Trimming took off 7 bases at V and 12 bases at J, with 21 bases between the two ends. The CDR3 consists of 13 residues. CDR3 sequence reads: CASNSGLPTGTFF. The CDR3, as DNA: TGTGCCAGCAATTCCGGGCTCCCAACTGGTACTTTCTTT.